The 15 T cell receptor beta chains below were found in one sample sequenced in a study of T cell responses to AZD1222 COVID-19 vaccine. Clones were read by immunoSEQ multiplex PCR, and TCRdb kept only the in-frame ones, dropping some. The sample includes some 160,000 clones, more than 85% of them seen just once. Sequences were derived from peripheral blood, sampled on day 0 of AZD1222 vaccination. These receptors all stem from an adult in good health.

The chain links TRBV3-1 (or the pseudogene TRBV3-2) to TRBJ1-1; D not resolved. The CDR3 extends over 14 amino acids. V was clipped by 5 bases and J by 11 bases, with 21 bases between them. Per the germline V gene, CDR1 is LGHDT and CDR2 is YNNKEL (reference sequence). CDR3 coding DNA: TGTGCCAGCAGCAGATGGGCAGAACTAGGTACGGCTTTCTTT. It is translated as CASSRWAELGTAFF.

This chain uses TRBV12-3 or TRBV12-4 with TRBJ2-5; 7 nucleotides line up with TRBD1. V was pared by 5 bases and J by 4 bases, with 4 bases of the junction left unmatched. The CDR3 totals 13 residues. CDR3 in amino acids: CASSKGAGETQYF. The CDR3 DNA reads as TGTGCCAGCAGTAAGGGGGCCGGAGAGACCCAGTACTTC.

V gene TRBV5-1 combines with J gene TRBJ1-2; perhaps TRBD1 as D (5 bases). This CDR3 has 15 amino acids. Germline V CDR1 and CDR2: SGHRS, YFSETQ. The V gene lost 0 bases and the J gene lost 4 bases, with 13 bases spanning the gap. The CDR3 protein is CASSLEGHRSYGYTF. CDR3 sequence (DNA): TGCGCCAGCAGCTTGGAGGGCCACAGGTCCTATGGCTACACCTTC.

The V and J genes are TRBV4-2 and TRBJ1-2; D not resolved. CDR3 size: 17 residues. Germline lookup yields CDR1 LGHNA and CDR2 YNFKEQ. Trimming removed 1 base at V and 8 bases at J, with 23 bases between. Here the CDR3 reads CASSQGEATTTIFGYTF. CDR3 nucleotide sequence: TGTGCCAGCAGCCAAGGAGAGGCGACCACGACGATCTTCGGCTACACCTTC.

V and J are TRBV29-1 and TRBJ1-2, with a possible D match to TRBD1 (6 bases). This CDR3 is 16 amino acids long. V lost 6 bases to trimming and J lost 4 bases, with 24 bases between them. Germline CDR1 is SQVTM and CDR2 is ANQGSEA. The CDR3 region is CSVMSLGAGDFYGYTF. CDR3 coding DNA: TGCAGCGTAATGAGCCTTGGCGCAGGGGACTTCTATGGCTACACCTTC.

CDR3 nucleotide sequence: TGTGCCAGCAGCTCTGGGACGGTAGGAAATGGCTACACCTTC. It is translated as CASSSGTVGNGYTF. The V gene is TRBV11-3, the J gene TRBJ1-2; a weak D match, TRBD1 (5 bases). This CDR3 is 14 amino acids long. Looked up from germline, CDR1 is SGHNT and CDR2 is YENEEA. V lost 4 bases and J 6 bases, leaving 15 bases between the germline ends.

In this sample, this clone turned up once. The chain employs TRBV4-1 and TRBJ2-7; D might be TRBD1 or TRBD2, each matching 5 bases. The CDR3 sequence is 14 residues long. V was trimmed by 4 bases and J by 4 bases, leaving 14 bases between them. The V gene's germline CDR1 is MGHRA and CDR2 YSYEKL. The CDR3 sequence: CASSRGTREYEQYF. DNA for the CDR3: TGCGCCAGCAGCCGGGGGACCCGAGAATACGAGCAGTACTTC.

This chain connects TRBV27 to TRBJ1-2, with 8 nucleotides matching TRBD1. Germline trimming cut 5 bases from V and 5 bases from J; bases unmatched to any gene: 16. Germline values: CDR1 MNHEY, CDR2 SMNVEV (reference sequence). CDR3 length equals 17 residues. CDR3 DNA sequence: TGTGCCAGCAGTGAGGCAGGCAGGGGGCCCTCTGGATATGGCTACACCTTC. The encoded protein is CASSEAGRGPSGYGYTF.

The CDR3 nucleotides read TGTGCCTACTCTACCGGGGAGCTGTTTTTT. It translates to CAYSTGELFF. The chain joins TRBV30 to TRBJ2-2; D not resolved. V lost 7 bases and J 5 bases, leaving 5 bases between the germline ends. This CDR3 is built from 10 residues. The germline CDR1 and CDR2 sequences are GTSNPN and SVGIG (reference sequence).

The chain recombines TRBV9 with TRBJ2-2; possible D gene TRBD1, 5 bases. Germline lookup yields CDR1 SGDLS and CDR2 YYNGEE. The germline V and J ends were trimmed by 4 bases and 6 bases, with 19 bases remaining between them. The CDR3 spans 16 residues. The CDR3 nucleotides read TGTGCCAGCAGCTTCCGGACACCGACGACGCCCGGGGAGCTGTTTTTT. Encoded protein: CASSFRTPTTPGELFF.

The chain has TRBV9 and TRBJ2-3; D is uncertain. Trimming left V 3 bases short and J 6 bases short, with 11 bases between. Looked up from germline, CDR1 is SGDLS and CDR2 is YYNGEE. The CDR3 is 13 amino acids. CDR3 amino acids: CASSADQRDTQYF. CDR3 bases: TGTGCCAGCAGCGCGGACCAGCGCGATACGCAGTATTTT.

The genes are TRBV7-9 and TRBJ1-3; D remains unclear. This CDR3 spans 14 amino acids. Germline loops: CDR1 SEHNR, CDR2 FQNEAQ (reference sequence). Trimming pared 1 base from V and 0 bases from J, leaving 4 bases between. The CDR3 sequence: CASSLGYSGNTIYF. The CDR3 DNA sequence: TGTGCCAGCAGCTTAGGATACTCTGGAAACACCATATATTTT.

V and J are TRBV3-1 (or the pseudogene TRBV3-2) and TRBJ2-6, with no clear D. Trimming removed 1 base at V and 2 bases at J, with 3 bases between. Germline CDR1 LGHDT, CDR2 YNNKEL (reference sequence). CDR3 size: 14 residues. The DNA of the CDR3 is TGTGCCAGCAGCCAAGCTACTGGGGCCAACGTCCTGACTTTC. This codes for CASSQATGANVLTF.

The rearrangement uses TRBV2 and TRBJ2-3; 7 positions agree with TRBD1. Trimming took 5 bases from V and 0 from J; bases not matched to a gene: 2. This CDR3 contains 14 residues. CDR1 and CDR2 from the germline V gene are SNHLY and FYNNEI. This CDR3 reads CASSYRGSTDTQYF. The CDR3 coding sequence is TGTGCCAGCAGTTACAGGGGAAGCACAGATACGCAGTATTTT.

The chain has TRBV19 and TRBJ1-5; D perhaps matches TRBD1 (6 bases). Between the trimmed V and J ends, which lost 11 bases and 0 bases, there was a span of 11 bases. Germline V gives CDR1 LNHDA, CDR2 SQIVND (reference sequence). The CDR3 consists of 13 residues. The CDR3 bases are TGTGCCGTCCAGGGGCATAGCAATCAGCCCCAGCATTTT. Translated: CAVQGHSNQPQHF.